This T cell receptor beta chain was captured in a study of beta chain features in type 1 diabetes. Overall study context: When patients were set against healthy donors, age, gender and cell yields were similar. The study's findings and limits: Possible PCR preference for shorter templates applied equally to patients and controls. Sequencing used cDNA, and cells with high TCR expression could therefore be over-represented.

The whole isolated RNA underwent reverse transcription, so sequencing captured expressed TCRB transcripts. Measured with immunoSEQ multiplex PCR; TCRdb has only the in-frame clones, and not every one. The sample carries over 65,000 clones, roughly 31% recorded once. Researchers reported sorting CD4+ naive, central memory, regulatory and stem cell-like memory cells via CD45RO/CCR7/CD25/CD127/CD95/CD27. This clone was seen a handful of times. Antigen: not known. V was clipped by 5 bases and J by 6 bases; unmatched bases: 3. The CDR3 has 13 amino acids. Germline CDR1 and CDR2: MNHEY and SMNVEV (reference sequence).

Source material: stem cell memory CD4+ T cells from blood. This receptor was obtained from a woman aged 18 to 35 in good health. The chain is built from TRBV27 and TRBJ2-3; 9 nucleotides match TRBD2. The CDR3 nucleotides are TGTGCCAGCAGTGAGCGGGGGGTCGATACGCAGTATTTT. Its protein is CASSERGVDTQYF.